The 5 T cell receptor beta chains listed next were all sequenced from one sample in a study of T cell responses to AZD1222 COVID-19 vaccine. The repertoire was sequenced with immunoSEQ multiplex PCR; TCRdb's copy has only in-frame clones and lacks some. The sample lists under 110,000 clones; 90% were seen once. Sequencing was performed on peripheral blood, taken 28 days after the second AZD1222 dose. The receptors stem from an adult who received the AZD1222 COVID-19 vaccine.

This clone was counted only a few times. The rearrangement links TRBV13 to TRBJ2-3; TRBD2 aligns across 7 bases. V shed 4 bases and J 1 base; nucleotides not matched to a gene: 2. This CDR3 contains 14 residues. From germline, CDR1 is PRHDT and CDR2 FYEKMQ (reference sequence). CDR3 bases: TGTGCCAGCAGCTCCCGGGGGGGCACAGATACGCAGTATTTT. It specifies CASSSRGGTDTQYF.

This chain uses TRBV6-1 with TRBJ2-3; TRBD2 matches 9 bases. There are 16 residues in the CDR3. Germline trimming cut 3 bases from V and 4 bases from J; bases unmatched to any gene: 8. Germline V CDR1 and CDR2: MNHNS, SASEGT. DNA of the CDR3: TGTGCCAGCAGTGATCTAGCGGGGTCTGGGTCAGATACGCAGTATTTT. Amino acid sequence: CASSDLAGSGSDTQYF.

Worth noting for this clone: Other DNA sequences in the sample encode the same CDR3. The chain has TRBV9 and TRBJ2-7, with no clear D. The V gene's germline CDR1 is SGDLS and CDR2 YYNGEE. The length of the CDR3 is 14 residues. V dropped 0 bases and J dropped 2 bases, with 9 bases sitting between them. The CDR3 sequence is CASSVGLGPYEQYF. The CDR3 DNA reads as TGTGCCAGCAGCGTAGGTCTAGGTCCCTACGAGCAGTACTTC.

This clone was seen a handful of times. The V gene is TRBV28, the J gene TRBJ2-7; D may be TRBD1 (6 bases). The CDR3 is made up of 14 amino acids. Germline-derived CDR1 and CDR2 are MDHEN and SYDVKM. V was shortened by 3 bases and J by 6 bases, with 15 bases between the two germline ends. The CDR3 DNA reads as TGTGCCAGCAGTTTCCTAGAGACAGGAGCCGAGCAGTACTTC. Translation: CASSFLETGAEQYF.

The CDR3 bases are TGTGCCAGCAGGTACCGGGATGGCTACACCTTC. Translated: CASRYRDGYTF. The rearrangement joins TRBV6-4 to TRBJ1-2, with D uncertain. Germline V gives CDR1 MRHNA, CDR2 SNTAGT. The CDR3 loop spans 11 amino acids. V lost 6 bases and J 6 bases, leaving 8 bases between the germline ends.